This T cell receptor (beta chain) was documented in a study of blood T cell repertoires in COVID-19. The repertoire was sequenced with immunoSEQ multiplex PCR; TCRdb's copy has only in-frame clones and lacks some. Of around 200,000 clones listed, 75% to 90% are singletons. This CDR3 has 13 residues. Germline CDR1 and CDR2: SGHRS and YFSETQ. V was cut by 2 bases and J by 7 bases, with 12 bases left in between. The rearrangement links TRBV5-1 to TRBJ1-1, with a weak D call TRBD1 (6 bases). Sequencing input: PBMCs or T cells enriched from blood (not recorded which). The receptor was derived from a woman aged 25-40 years who had been exposed to COVID-19. CDR3 in amino acids: CASSFNQGFEAFF. The CDR3 DNA reads as TGCGCCAGCAGCTTCAATCAGGGGTTTGAAGCTTTCTTT.